The rows below give T cell receptor beta chains drawn from one sample of a study of blood T cell repertoires in COVID-19. Repertoires were generated with immunoSEQ multiplex PCR, while TCRdb's copy carries only in-frame clones and drops some. In the table there are some 300,000 clones, around nine tenths of which are singletons. Sequencing used peripheral blood. These receptors were collected from an older man with acute or convalescent COVID-19. CDR3s include the opening cysteine and the closing phenylalanine or tryptophan. A D gene is named only where the DNA matches it firmly. The listing skips clone size in some rows; elsewhere it reads once, few, many or a size class.

d_gene,abundance,v_gene,j_gene,CDR3nt,CDR3aa
TRBD1,-,TRBV28,TRBJ1-2,TGTGCCACCGTCCGGGACAGGGGATTAACGGGCTACACCTTC,CATVRDRGLTGYTF
-,-,TRBV7-3,TRBJ1-1,TGTGCCAGCAGCTTATCGAGCAACACTGAAGCTTTCTTT,CASSLSSNTEAFF
-,-,TRBV6-6,TRBJ2-1,TGTGCCAGCAGTTGGACTGTCTCCTACAATGAGCAGTTCTTC,CASSWTVSYNEQFF
-,-,TRBV7-2,TRBJ2-2,TGTGCCAGCAGACTGACAGAGCCCGGGGAGCTGTTTTTT,CASRLTEPGELFF
TRBD2,-,TRBV29-1,TRBJ2-1,TGCAGCGGGGGGAGCGGGAGGGCCGTTGAGCAGTTCTTC,CSGGSGRAVEQFF
-,-,TRBV28,TRBJ2-7,TGTGCCACTCTAACCAGGGGCCCCTACGAGCAGTACTTC,CATLTRGPYEQYF
-,-,TRBV15,TRBJ2-1,TGTGCCACCAGCAGAGATCCAACTTTCTCCTACAATGAGCAGTTCTTC,CATSRDPTFSYNEQFF
-,-,TRBV19,TRBJ2-7,TGTGCCAGTAGTATAGGACAGCCGTACGAGCAGTACTTC,CASSIGQPYEQYF
TRBD2,-,TRBV3-1/TRBV3-2,TRBJ2-1,TGTGCCAGCAGCCCCATTCGGACTAGCTTTGGTGAGCAGTTCTTC,CASSPIRTSFGEQFF
-,-,TRBV5-1,TRBJ2-5,TGCGCCAGCAGCGTTGGGTCGGGGGACCAAGAGACCCAGTACTTC,CASSVGSGDQETQYF
-,-,TRBV6-2/TRBV6-3,TRBJ1-2,TGTGCCAGCAGTATCCGACAGTCAGCTAACTATGGCTACACCTTC,CASSIRQSANYGYTF
-,-,TRBV20-1,TRBJ2-7,TGCAGTGCTATACAGGGCTACGAGCAGTACTTC,CSAIQGYEQYF
TRBD2,once,TRBV5-1,TRBJ2-7,TGCGCCAGCAGCACCTCTAGCGGACCCTACGAGCAGTACTTC,CASSTSSGPYEQYF
TRBD2,-,TRBV10-3,TRBJ2-4,TGTGCCATCAGGAGCTCGACTAGCGGGAGCAAAAACATTCAGTACTTC,CAIRSSTSGSKNIQYF
-,-,TRBV19,TRBJ2-2,TGTGCCAGTAGTCGGCAGGGGTACACCGGGGAGCTGTTTTTT,CASSRQGYTGELFF
-,-,TRBV7-2,TRBJ2-1,TGTGCCAGCAGCTTAGTCGAGGGCAATGAGCAGTTCTTC,CASSLVEGNEQFF
TRBD1,once,TRBV30,TRBJ2-1,TGTGCCCACTCTGATACAGGGGGCTGGAATGAGCAGTTCTTC,CAHSDTGGWNEQFF
TRBD1,-,TRBV7-8,TRBJ2-7,TGTGCCAGCAGCTGGGACAGCGAACGTACCTACGAGCAGTACTTC,CASSWDSERTYEQYF
TRBD1,-,TRBV9,TRBJ1-6,TGTGCCAGCAGCGCCCTTACAGGGGTGGGGTCACCCCTCCACTTT,CASSALTGVGSPLHF
-,-,TRBV10-3,TRBJ2-3,TGTGCCATCAGTGATGGTCTAGCGTCAGGGGATACGCAGTATTTT,CAISDGLASGDTQYF
TRBD1,-,TRBV5-4,TRBJ2-7,TGTGCCAGCAGCCTACAGGGGATTTACGAGCAGTACTTC,CASSLQGIYEQYF
-,-,TRBV6-6,TRBJ2-7,TGTGCCAGCACCTTATCGGGGGAGCAGTACTTC,CASTLSGEQYF
-,-,TRBV6-1,TRBJ1-5,TGTGCCAGCAGTGAAGGTTCCCATAGCAATCAGCCCCAGCATTTT,CASSEGSHSNQPQHF
TRBD1,-,TRBV19,TRBJ1-4,TGTGCCAGTAGTCGGACAGGGCCGGGGACTAATGAAAAACTGTTTTTT,CASSRTGPGTNEKLFF
TRBD1,-,TRBV29-1,TRBJ1-2,TGCAGCGTTGAGAGGACAGGGGGGGTAGGCTACACCTTC,CSVERTGGVGYTF
-,-,TRBV28,TRBJ1-5,TGTGCCAGCGGACCCTCAGGGAGCAATCAGCCCCAGCATTTT,CASGPSGSNQPQHF
TRBD1,-,TRBV5-1,TRBJ2-3,TGCGCCAGCAGCTTAGGAGAGACAGGGGTCACAGATACGCAGTATTTT,CASSLGETGVTDTQYF
TRBD1,-,TRBV5-1,TRBJ1-3,TGCGCCAGCAGCGATACCGGGACAGGGGGAAACACCATATATTTT,CASSDTGTGGNTIYF
TRBD2,few,TRBV18,TRBJ2-2,TGTGCCAGCTCACTTCCTAGCGGGAGGAGAACCGGGGAGCTGTTTTTT,CASSLPSGRRTGELFF
TRBD2,-,TRBV27,TRBJ2-1,TGTGCCAGCAGTTTATCGACTAGCGGGGGGGCCAATGAGCAGTTCTTC,CASSLSTSGGANEQFF
TRBD1,-,TRBV19,TRBJ2-1,TGTGCCAGTAGTAAGGGACAGGGGGCGTACAATGAGCAGTTCTTC,CASSKGQGAYNEQFF
TRBD1,-,TRBV2,TRBJ2-4,TGTGCCAGCAGCCAAGACAGGGGTCGGGGTGGAAACATTCAGTACTTC,CASSQDRGRGGNIQYF
-,-,TRBV19,TRBJ1-6,TGTGCCACCTCCGACCCAGGAAATTCACCCCTCCACTTT,CATSDPGNSPLHF
-,-,TRBV15,TRBJ1-5,TGTGCCACCAGCAGAGGACAGTCCAATCAGCCCCAGCATTTT,CATSRGQSNQPQHF